The next 7 T cell receptor beta chains were all read from a single sample in a study of T cell responses to AZD1222 COVID-19 vaccine. Produced via immunoSEQ multiplex PCR; TCRdb's table is partial and in-frame only. The data show hundreds of thousands of clones, around 93% seen once. Sequenced material: peripheral blood, taken 28 days after the second AZD1222 dose. The receptors were gathered from an adult who received the AZD1222 COVID-19 vaccine.

J is TRBJ2-7 and V is TRBV13; possible D gene TRBD2, 6 bases. The CDR3 runs 15 residues. Germline CDR1 PRHDT, CDR2 FYEKMQ (reference sequence). Trimming removed 5 bases from V and 0 bases from J, with 14 bases in between. CDR3 sequence: CASSPQRVSSYEQYF. In DNA, the CDR3 is TGTGCCAGCAGCCCCCAGCGGGTAAGCTCCTACGAGCAGTACTTC.

This clone has only one observation. This sequence joins TRBV29-1 and TRBJ1-4, with 11 bases identical to TRBD1. Germline assignment: CDR1 SQVTM and CDR2 ANQGSEA. The ends lost 6 bases at V and 7 bases at J; junction bases unmatched: 1. There are 12 residues in the CDR3. CDR3 sequence (DNA): TGCAGCGTCGGGACAGGGGGTGAAAAACTGTTTTTT. This translates into CSVGTGGEKLFF.

The CDR3 loop reads CASSVGTGPYEQYF. The CDR3, as DNA: TGTGCCAGCAGCGTAGGCACAGGGCCCTACGAGCAGTACTTC. The chain joins TRBV9 to TRBJ2-7, with a weak D call TRBD1 (6 bases). The V gene lost 0 bases and the J gene lost 2 bases, with 9 bases spanning the gap. The CDR3 extends over 14 amino acids. CDR1 and CDR2 (germline): SGDLS, YYNGEE.

The chain has TRBV9 and TRBJ2-1, with a tentative D call TRBD2 (5 bases). Trimming left V 0 bases short and J 3 bases short, with 16 bases between. This CDR3 spans 17 amino acids. Germline values: CDR1 SGDLS, CDR2 YYNGEE. The CDR3: CASSVAGSGLHYNEQFF. The CDR3 coding sequence is TGTGCCAGCAGCGTAGCTGGGAGCGGTCTCCACTACAATGAGCAGTTCTTC.

The chain combines TRBV4-3 with TRBJ2-7, with 8 bases that match TRBD2. The germline CDR1 and CDR2 sequences are LGHNA and YSLEER. V dropped 0 bases and J dropped 5; count of bases not matched to a gene: 6. The CDR3 consists of 15 residues. The CDR3 loop reads CASSQDPGRAHEQYF. DNA of the CDR3: TGCGCCAGCAGCCAAGATCCCGGGAGGGCGCACGAGCAGTACTTC.

The rearrangement links TRBV5-6 to TRBJ2-1; TRBD2 is a possible D gene (5 bases). The CDR3 loop spans 15 amino acids. Trimming cost V 6 bases and J 8 bases, with 21 bases left between them. Looked up from germline, CDR1 is SGHDT and CDR2 is YYEEEE. The CDR3 loop is CASTPQGGSTDEQFF. In DNA form, the CDR3 reads TGTGCCAGCACCCCTCAAGGCGGGTCCACAGATGAGCAGTTCTTC.

V gene TRBV28 combines with J gene TRBJ2-1; the match to TRBD2 covers 15 bases. Germline loops: CDR1 MDHEN, CDR2 SYDVKM. J was trimmed by 7 bases and V by 3 bases; bases with no gene match: 1. The CDR3 has 15 amino acids. The CDR3 loop reads CASSLGLAGGNEQFF. In DNA form, the CDR3 reads TGTGCCAGCAGTTTGGGACTAGCGGGGGGAAATGAGCAGTTCTTC.